Included here is one T cell receptor (beta chain) sequence, with context. The antigen is unknown. The CDR3 totals 12 residues. The germline V gene has CDR1 MDHEN and CDR2 SYDVKM. V was cut by 7 bases and J by 4 bases, with 10 bases left in between. The record originates from a study of T cell responses to AZD1222 COVID-19 vaccine. General study findings and limits: Possibly, clonal diversity was underestimated; donors were largely white British and included more females.

Some clones are missing from TCRdb's copy, which holds only in-frame ones; the method was immunoSEQ multiplex PCR. The repertoire holds 180,000 or so clones, roughly 92% seen once, with about 0.64% in the top ten. The sample here was peripheral blood, taken on day 0 of AZD1222 vaccination. The chain couples TRBV28 to TRBJ1-2; D is unclear. The receptor was isolated from an adult in good health. The CDR3 protein is CASNGGAYGYTF. The CDR3 nucleotides read TGTGCCAGCAATGGCGGCGCCTATGGCTACACCTTC.